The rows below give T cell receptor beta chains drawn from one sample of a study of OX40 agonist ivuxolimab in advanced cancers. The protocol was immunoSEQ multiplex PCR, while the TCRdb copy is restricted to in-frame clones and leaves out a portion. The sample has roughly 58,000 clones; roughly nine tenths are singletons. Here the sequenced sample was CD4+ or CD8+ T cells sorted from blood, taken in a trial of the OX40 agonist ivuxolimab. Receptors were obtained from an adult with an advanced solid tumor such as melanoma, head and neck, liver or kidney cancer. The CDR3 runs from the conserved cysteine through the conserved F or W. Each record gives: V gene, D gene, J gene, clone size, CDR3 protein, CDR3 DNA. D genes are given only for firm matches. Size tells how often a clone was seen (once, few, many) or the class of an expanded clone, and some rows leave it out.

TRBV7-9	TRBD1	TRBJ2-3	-	CASSLTGTVTDTQYF	TGTGCCAGCAGCTTAACCGGGACAGTTACAGATACGCAGTATTTT
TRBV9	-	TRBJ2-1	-	CASSVDAEGYNEQFF	TGTGCCAGCAGCGTAGACGCCGAAGGCTACAATGAGCAGTTCTTC
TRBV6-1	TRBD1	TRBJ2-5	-	CASRPGQGPPTQYF	TGTGCCAGCAGACCCGGACAGGGTCCCCCGACCCAGTACTTC
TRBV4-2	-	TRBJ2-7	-	CASSQERGRSYEQYF	TGTGCCAGCAGCCAAGAGCGGGGCCGCTCCTACGAGCAGTACTTC
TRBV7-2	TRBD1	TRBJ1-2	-	CASSRGRRTGDGGYTF	TGTGCCAGCAGCCGCGGCCGCAGGACAGGGGACGGCGGCTACACCTTC
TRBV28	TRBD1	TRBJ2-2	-	CASTPPPGGYGTGELFF	TGTGCCAGCACCCCGCCCCCAGGGGGTTATGGTACCGGGGAGCTGTTTTTT
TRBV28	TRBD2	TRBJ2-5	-	CASSEREKIGETQYF	TGTGCCAGCAGCGAGCGGGAGAAGATCGGAGAGACCCAGTACTTC
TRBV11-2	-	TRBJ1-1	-	CASSLEAIRSEAFF	TGTGCCAGCAGCTTAGAGGCAATCCGCTCTGAAGCTTTCTTT
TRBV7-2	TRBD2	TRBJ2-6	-	CASSLARGVSGANVLTF	TGTGCCAGCAGCTTAGCCCGGGGGGTCTCTGGGGCCAACGTCCTGACTTTC
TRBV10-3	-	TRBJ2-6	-	CATRDGSSGANVLTF	TGTGCCACCCGGGACGGTAGCTCTGGGGCCAACGTCCTGACTTTC
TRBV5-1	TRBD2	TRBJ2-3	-	CASSLAGGGTDTQYF	TGCGCCAGCAGCTTGGCAGGCGGGGGGACAGATACGCAGTATTTT
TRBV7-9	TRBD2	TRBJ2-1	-	CASRPTSGSLRGYNEQFF	TGTGCCAGCAGGCCAACTAGCGGGAGTCTCCGGGGCTACAATGAGCAGTTCTTC
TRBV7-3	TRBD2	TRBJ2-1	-	CASSLGLAGPNEQFF	TGTGCCAGCAGCTTGGGACTAGCGGGTCCCAATGAGCAGTTCTTC
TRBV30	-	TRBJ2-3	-	CAWDNPGGTDTQYF	TGTGCCTGGGACAACCCCGGGGGCACAGATACGCAGTATTTT
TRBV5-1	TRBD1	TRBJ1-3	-	CASSPRTGSAGNTIYF	TGCGCCAGCAGCCCCCGGACAGGGAGCGCTGGAAACACCATATATTTT
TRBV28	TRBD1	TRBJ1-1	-	CASSYGGQANTEAFF	TGTGCCAGCAGTTATGGGGGACAGGCTAACACTGAAGCTTTCTTT
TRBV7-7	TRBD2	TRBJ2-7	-	CASSLAGSEEQYF	TGTGCTAGCAGCTTAGCGGGCAGCGAGGAGCAGTACTTC
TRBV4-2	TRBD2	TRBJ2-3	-	CASSQDRLAGGDTQYF	TGTGCCAGCAGCCAAGATCGGCTAGCGGGGGGGGATACGCAGTATTTT
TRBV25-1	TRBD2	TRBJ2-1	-	CASSERGRDPTFNEQFF	TGTGCCAGCAGTGAGCGCGGGAGAGACCCTACGTTCAATGAGCAGTTCTTC
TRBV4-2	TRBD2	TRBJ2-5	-	CASSPKREGPQETQYF	TGTGCCAGCAGCCCTAAGCGGGAGGGCCCCCAAGAGACCCAGTACTTC
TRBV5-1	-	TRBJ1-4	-	CASRRGLQAANEKLFF	TGCGCCAGCAGAAGGGGTCTACAAGCCGCTAATGAAAAACTGTTTTTT
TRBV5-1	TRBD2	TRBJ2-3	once	CASSVVAGGPSDTQYF	TGCGCCAGCAGCGTAGTAGCGGGAGGGCCCTCAGATACGCAGTATTTT
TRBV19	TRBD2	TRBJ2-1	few	CASTKAGDSYNEQFF	TGTGCCAGTACTAAAGCGGGAGACTCCTACAATGAGCAGTTCTTC
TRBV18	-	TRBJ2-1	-	CASSQRLDNEQFF	TGTGCCAGCTCCCAACGACTCGACAATGAGCAGTTCTTC
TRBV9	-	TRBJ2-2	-	CASSVTRSGATGELFF	TGTGCCAGCAGCGTAACCCGGTCGGGGGCCACCGGGGAGCTGTTTTTT
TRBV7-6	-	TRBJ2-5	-	CASSSPQVQETQYF	TGTGCCAGCAGCTCACCCCAGGTGCAAGAGACCCAGTACTTC
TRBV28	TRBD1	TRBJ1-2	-	CASSLGRTGGFGYTF	TGTGCCAGCAGTTTGGGGAGGACAGGGGGTTTTGGCTACACCTTC
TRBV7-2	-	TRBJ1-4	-	CASSLGWGNNEKLFF	TGTGCCAGCAGCTTAGGGTGGGGGAATAATGAAAAACTGTTTTTT
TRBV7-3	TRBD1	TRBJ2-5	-	CASSRQGKETQYF	TGTGCCAGCAGCCGACAGGGGAAAGAGACCCAGTACTTC
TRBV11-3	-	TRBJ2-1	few	CASSPRRGEGEQFF	TGTGCCAGCAGCCCCCGCCGGGGCGAGGGTGAGCAGTTCTTC
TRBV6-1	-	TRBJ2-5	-	CASSEVGRVRTQYF	TGTGCCAGCAGTGAAGTGGGCAGGGTGAGGACCCAGTACTTC